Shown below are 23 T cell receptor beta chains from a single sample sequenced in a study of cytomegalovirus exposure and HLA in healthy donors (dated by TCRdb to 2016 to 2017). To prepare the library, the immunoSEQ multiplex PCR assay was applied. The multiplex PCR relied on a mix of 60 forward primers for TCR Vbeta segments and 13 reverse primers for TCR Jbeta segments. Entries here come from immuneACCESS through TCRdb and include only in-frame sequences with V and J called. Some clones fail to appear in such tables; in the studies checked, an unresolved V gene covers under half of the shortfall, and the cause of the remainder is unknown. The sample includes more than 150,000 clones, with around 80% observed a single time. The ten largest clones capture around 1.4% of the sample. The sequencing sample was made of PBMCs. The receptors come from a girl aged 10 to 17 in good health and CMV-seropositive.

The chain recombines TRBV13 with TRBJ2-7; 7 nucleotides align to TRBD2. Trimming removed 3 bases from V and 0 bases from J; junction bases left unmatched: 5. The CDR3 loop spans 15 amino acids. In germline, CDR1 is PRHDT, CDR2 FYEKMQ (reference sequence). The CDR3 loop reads CASSFGSGFSYEQYF. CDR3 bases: TGTGCCAGCAGCTTTGGTAGCGGGTTCTCCTACGAGCAGTACTTC.

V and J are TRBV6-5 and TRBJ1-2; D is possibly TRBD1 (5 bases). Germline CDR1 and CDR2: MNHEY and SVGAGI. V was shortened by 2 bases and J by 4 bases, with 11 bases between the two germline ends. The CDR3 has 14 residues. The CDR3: CASSYVDSIYGYTF. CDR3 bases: TGTGCCAGCAGTTACGTTGACAGCATCTATGGCTACACCTTC.

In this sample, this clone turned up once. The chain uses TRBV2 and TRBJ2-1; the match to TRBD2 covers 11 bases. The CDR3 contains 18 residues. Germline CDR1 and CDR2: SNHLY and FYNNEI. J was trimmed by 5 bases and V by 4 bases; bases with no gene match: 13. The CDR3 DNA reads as TGTGCCAGCAGTGGACTAGCGGGACTACTAATGTGGGACAATGAGCAGTTCTTC. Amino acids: CASSGLAGLLMWDNEQFF.

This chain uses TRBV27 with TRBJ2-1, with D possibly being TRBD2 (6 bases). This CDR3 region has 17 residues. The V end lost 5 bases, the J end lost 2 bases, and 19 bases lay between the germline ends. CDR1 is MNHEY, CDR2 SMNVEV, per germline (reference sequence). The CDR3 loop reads CASSLFAGTHPYNEQFF. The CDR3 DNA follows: TGTGCCAGCAGTCTCTTCGCGGGGACTCATCCCTACAATGAGCAGTTCTTC.

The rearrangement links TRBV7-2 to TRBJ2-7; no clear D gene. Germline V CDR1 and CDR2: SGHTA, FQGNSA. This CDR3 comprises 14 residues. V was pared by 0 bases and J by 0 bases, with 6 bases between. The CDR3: CASSLARSSYEQYF. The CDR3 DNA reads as TGTGCCAGCAGCTTAGCCCGGAGCTCCTACGAGCAGTACTTC.

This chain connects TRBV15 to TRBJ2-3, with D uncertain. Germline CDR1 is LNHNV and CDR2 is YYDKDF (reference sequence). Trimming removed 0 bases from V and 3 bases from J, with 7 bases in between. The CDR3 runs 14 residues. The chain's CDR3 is CATSRDLSTDTQYF. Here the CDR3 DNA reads TGTGCCACCAGCAGAGATTTATCGACAGATACGCAGTATTTT.

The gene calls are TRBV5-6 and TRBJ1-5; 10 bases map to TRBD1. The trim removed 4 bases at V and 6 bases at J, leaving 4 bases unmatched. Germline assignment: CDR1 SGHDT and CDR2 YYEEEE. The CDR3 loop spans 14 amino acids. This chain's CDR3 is CASSATGGGQPQHF. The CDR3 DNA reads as TGTGCCAGCAGCGCGACAGGGGGCGGTCAGCCCCAGCATTTT. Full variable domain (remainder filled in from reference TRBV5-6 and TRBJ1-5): DAGVTQSPTHLIKTRGQQVTLRCSPKSGHDTVSWYQQALGQGPQFIFQYYEEEERQRGNFPDRFSGHQFPNYSSELNVNALLLGDSALYLCASSATGGGQPQHFGDGTRLSIL.

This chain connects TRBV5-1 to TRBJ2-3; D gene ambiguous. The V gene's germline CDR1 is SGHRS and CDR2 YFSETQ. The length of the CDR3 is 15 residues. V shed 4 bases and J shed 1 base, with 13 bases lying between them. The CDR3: CASSPSRLRTDTQYF. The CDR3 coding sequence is TGCGCCAGCAGCCCGAGCCGTCTTCGCACAGATACGCAGTATTTT.

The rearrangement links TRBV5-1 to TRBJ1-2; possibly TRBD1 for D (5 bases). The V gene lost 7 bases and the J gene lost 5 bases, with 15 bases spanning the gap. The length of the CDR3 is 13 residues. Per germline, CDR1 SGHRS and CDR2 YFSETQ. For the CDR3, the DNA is TGCGCCAGCGGTTCAGACAGTCGGTATGGCTACACCTTC. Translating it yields CASGSDSRYGYTF.

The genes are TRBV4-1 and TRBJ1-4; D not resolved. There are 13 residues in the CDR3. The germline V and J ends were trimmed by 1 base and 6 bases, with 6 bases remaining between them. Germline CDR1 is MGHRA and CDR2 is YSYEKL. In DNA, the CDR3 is TGCGCCAGCAGCCAAGTCAGGCATGAAAAACTGTTTTTT. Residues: CASSQVRHEKLFF.

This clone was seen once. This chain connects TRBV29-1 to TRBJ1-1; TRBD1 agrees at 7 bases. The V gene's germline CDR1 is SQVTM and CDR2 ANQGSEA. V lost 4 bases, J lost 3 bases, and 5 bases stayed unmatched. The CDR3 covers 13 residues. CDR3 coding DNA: TGCAGCGTTGCCCCGCAGGGGGACACTGAAGCTTTCTTT. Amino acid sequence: CSVAPQGDTEAFF.

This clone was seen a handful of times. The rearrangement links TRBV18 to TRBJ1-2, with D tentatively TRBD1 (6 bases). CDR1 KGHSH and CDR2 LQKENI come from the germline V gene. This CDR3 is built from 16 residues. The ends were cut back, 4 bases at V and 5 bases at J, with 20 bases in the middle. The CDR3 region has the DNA TGTGCCAGCTCACTCGGGACACCCGAGGGCTCTTATGGCTACACCTTC. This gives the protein CASSLGTPEGSYGYTF.

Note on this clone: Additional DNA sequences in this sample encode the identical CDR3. The CDR3 loop reads CASKSYSGPSYNEQFF. CDR3 nucleotides: TGTGCCAGCAAGTCGTATAGCGGACCTTCCTACAATGAGCAGTTCTTC. This sequence joins TRBV7-9 and TRBJ2-1, with D maybe TRBD2 (6 bases). Trimming cost V 7 bases and J 1 base, with 17 bases left between them. The CDR3 loop spans 16 amino acids. CDR1 and CDR2 (germline): SEHNR, FQNEAQ (reference sequence).

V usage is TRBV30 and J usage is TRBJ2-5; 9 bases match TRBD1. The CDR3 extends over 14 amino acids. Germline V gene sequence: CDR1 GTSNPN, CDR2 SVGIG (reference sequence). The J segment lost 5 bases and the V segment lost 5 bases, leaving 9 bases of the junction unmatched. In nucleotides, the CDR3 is TGTGCCTGGTCCCCCGGGACAGGGTCTGAGACCCAGTACTTC. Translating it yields CAWSPGTGSETQYF.

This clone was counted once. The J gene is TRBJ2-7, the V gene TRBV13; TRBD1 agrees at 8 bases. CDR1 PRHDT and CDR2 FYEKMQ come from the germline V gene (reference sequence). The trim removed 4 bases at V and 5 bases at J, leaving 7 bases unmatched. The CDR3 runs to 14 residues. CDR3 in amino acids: CASSSGQGFDEQYF. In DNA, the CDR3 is TGTGCCAGCAGCTCCGGACAGGGTTTCGACGAGCAGTACTTC.

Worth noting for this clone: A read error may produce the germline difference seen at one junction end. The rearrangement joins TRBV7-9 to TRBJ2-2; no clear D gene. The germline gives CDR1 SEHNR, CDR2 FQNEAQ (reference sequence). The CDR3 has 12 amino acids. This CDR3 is CSSSSYTGELFF. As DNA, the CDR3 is TGTTCCAGCAGCTCCTACACCGGGGAGCTGTTTTTT.

The CDR3 is CATSGTDRANTEAFF. In DNA, the CDR3 is TGTGCCACCAGCGGAACCGACAGGGCGAACACTGAAGCTTTCTTT. The chain carries TRBV15 and TRBJ1-1; 7 positions match TRBD1. Germline CDR1 LNHNV, CDR2 YYDKDF (reference sequence). V was clipped by 5 bases and J by 1 base; unmatched bases: 7. The CDR3 runs to 15 residues.

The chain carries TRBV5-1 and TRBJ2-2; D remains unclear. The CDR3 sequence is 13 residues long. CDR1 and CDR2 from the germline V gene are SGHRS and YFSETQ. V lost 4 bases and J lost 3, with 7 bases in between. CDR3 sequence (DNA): TGCGCCAGCAGCGACACTTACACCGGGGAGCTGTTTTTT. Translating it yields CASSDTYTGELFF.

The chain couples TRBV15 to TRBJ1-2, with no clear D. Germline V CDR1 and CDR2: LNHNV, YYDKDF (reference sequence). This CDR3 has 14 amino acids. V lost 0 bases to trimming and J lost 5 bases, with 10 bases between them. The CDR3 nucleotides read TGTGCCACCAGCAGAGATCGAGGCCAGTATGGCTACACCTTC. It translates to CATSRDRGQYGYTF.

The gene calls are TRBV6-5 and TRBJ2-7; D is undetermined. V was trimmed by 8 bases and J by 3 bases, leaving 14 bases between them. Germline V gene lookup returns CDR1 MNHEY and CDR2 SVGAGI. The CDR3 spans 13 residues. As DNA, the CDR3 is TGTGCCAGCCGGTGGGCCCACAACTACGAGCAGTACTTC. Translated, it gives CASRWAHNYEQYF.

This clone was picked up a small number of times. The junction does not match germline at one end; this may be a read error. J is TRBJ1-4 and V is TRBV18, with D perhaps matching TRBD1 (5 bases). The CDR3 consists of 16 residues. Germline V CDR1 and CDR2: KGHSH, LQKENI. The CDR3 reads CASTPFPGEANEKLFF. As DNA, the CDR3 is TGTGCCAGCACACCCTTCCCGGGGGAAGCTAATGAAAAACTGTTTTTT.

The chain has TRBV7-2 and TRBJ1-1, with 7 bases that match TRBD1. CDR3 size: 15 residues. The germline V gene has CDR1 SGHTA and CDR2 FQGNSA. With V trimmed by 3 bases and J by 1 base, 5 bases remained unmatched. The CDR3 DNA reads TGTGCCAGCAGCTTTCAGACAGGGAGGAACACTGAAGCTTTCTTT. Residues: CASSFQTGRNTEAFF.

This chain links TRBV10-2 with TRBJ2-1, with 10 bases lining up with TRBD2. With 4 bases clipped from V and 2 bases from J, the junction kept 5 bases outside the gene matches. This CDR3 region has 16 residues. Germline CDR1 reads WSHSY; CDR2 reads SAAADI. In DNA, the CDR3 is TGCGCCAGCAGTGTAGGAGCGGGAGGGCCCTACAATGAGCAGTTCTTC. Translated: CASSVGAGGPYNEQFF.